This T cell receptor (beta chain) was captured in a study of tumor and adjacent non-tumor tissue in lung cancer. Study details: The patients, around 10 men and 5 women, were about 31 to 85 with stage I to III disease.

This sample's RNA came from whole unsorted tissue. This non-tumor lung sample came from over 3 cm beyond the tumor edge. Three rounds of nested PCR, following a modified ARM-PCR protocol, produced the TCRbeta library. TCRdb reanalysed the multiplex PCR reads using MiXCR and keeps one entry per CDR3 protein. Here the sample spans more than 85,000 distinct CDR3 sequences, roughly two thirds being singletons. Details on this clonotype: Its matching antigen is unknown. One end of the junction is discordant with germline, which a read error may explain.

Study observations and caveats: Compared with tumor, normal lung showed significantly lower TCR diversity.

The CDR3 has 14 residues. Germline V lookup: CDR1 SGHRS, CDR2 YFSETQ. The sample consisted of distant non-tumor lung tissue. The gene calls are TRBV5-1 and TRBJ2-7, with a weak D call TRBD2 (5 bases). The origin of this receptor is a man in his 60s with non-small cell lung cancer. The CDR3 reads CSSSLAGVPYEQYF. The CDR3 nucleotides are TGCTCCAGCAGCTTGGCCGGGGTACCCTACGAGCAGTACTTC.